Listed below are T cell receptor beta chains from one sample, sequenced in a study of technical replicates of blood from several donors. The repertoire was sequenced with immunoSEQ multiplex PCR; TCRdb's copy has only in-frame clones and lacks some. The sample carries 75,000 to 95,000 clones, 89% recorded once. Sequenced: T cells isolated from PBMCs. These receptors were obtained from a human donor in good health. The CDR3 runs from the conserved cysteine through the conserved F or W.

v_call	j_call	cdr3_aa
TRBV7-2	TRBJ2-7	CASSLALGGWDEQYF
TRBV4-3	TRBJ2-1	CASSRYSGRSNNEQFF
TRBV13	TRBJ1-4	CASSRDRVGKLFF
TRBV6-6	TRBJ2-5	CASSYIAETQYF
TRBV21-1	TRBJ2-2	CASRQGRTNTGELFF
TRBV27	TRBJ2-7	CASSFGRTREQYF
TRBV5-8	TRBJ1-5	CASSFGTGPGPQHF
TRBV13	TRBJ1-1	CASSPTETEAFF
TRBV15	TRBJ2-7	CATAIVQGAYEQYF
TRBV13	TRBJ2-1	CASSRTGGEKFF
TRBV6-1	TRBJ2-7	CASLTDREVYEQYF
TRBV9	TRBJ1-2	CASSGGGNYGYTF
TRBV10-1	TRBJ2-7	CASSPRYDSGGEYEQYF
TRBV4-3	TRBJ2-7	CASSPGQGTYEQYF
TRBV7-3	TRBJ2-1	CASSFNRDRVNEQFF
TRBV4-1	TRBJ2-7	CASSRPGQTYEQYF